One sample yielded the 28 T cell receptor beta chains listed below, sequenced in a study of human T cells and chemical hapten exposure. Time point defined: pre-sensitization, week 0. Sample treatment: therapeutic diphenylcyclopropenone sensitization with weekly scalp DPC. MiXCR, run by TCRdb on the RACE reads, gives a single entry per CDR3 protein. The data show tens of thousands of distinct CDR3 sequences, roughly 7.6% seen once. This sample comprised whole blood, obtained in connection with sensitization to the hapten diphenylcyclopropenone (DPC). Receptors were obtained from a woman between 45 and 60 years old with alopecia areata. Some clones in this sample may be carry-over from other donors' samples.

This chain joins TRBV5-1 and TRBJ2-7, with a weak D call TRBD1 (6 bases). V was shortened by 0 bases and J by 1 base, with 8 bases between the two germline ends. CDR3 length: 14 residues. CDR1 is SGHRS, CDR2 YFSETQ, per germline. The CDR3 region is CASSLGTASYEQYF. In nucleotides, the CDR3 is TGCGCCAGCAGCTTGGGGACAGCATCCTACGAGCAGTACTTC.

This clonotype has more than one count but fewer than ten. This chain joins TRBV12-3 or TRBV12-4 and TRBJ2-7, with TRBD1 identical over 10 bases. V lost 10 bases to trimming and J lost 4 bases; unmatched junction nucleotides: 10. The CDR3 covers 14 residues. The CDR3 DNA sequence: TGTGCCAACCTGGACCGGGACAGGGGATACGAGCAGTACTTC. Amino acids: CANLDRDRGYEQYF.

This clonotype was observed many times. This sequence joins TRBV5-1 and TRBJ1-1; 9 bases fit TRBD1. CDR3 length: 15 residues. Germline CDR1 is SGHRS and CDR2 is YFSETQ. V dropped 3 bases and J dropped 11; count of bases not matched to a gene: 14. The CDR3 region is CASSSLLGQGSNAFF. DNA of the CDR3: TGCGCCAGCAGCTCTTTACTCGGACAGGGGAGTAACGCTTTCTTT. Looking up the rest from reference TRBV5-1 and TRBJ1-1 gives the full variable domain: KAGVTQTPRYLIKTRGQQVTLSCSPISGHRSVSWYQQTPGQGLQFLFEYFSETQRNKGNFPGRFSGRQFSNSRSEMNVSTLELGDSALYLCASSSLLGQGSNAFFGQGTRLTVV.

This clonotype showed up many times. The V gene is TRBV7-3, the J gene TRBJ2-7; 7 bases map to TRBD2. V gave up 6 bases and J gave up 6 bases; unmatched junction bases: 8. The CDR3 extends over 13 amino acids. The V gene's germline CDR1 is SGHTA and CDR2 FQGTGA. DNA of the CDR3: TGTGCCAGCAGTAGCGGGCCAGGCATCGAGCAGTACTTC. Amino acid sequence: CASSSGPGIEQYF.

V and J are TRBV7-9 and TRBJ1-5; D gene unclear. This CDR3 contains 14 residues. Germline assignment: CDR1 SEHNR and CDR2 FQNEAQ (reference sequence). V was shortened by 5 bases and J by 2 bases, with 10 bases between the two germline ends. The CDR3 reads CASSTDIGNQPQHF. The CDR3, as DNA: TGTGCCAGCAGCACCGACATAGGCAATCAGCCCCAGCATTTT.

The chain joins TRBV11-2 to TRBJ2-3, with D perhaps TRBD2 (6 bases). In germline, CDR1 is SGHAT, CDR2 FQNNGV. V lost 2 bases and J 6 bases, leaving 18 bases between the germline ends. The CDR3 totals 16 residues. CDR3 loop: CASSLRGDLTFDTQYF. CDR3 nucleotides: TGTGCCAGCAGCTTACGCGGGGACCTAACATTTGATACGCAGTATTTT.

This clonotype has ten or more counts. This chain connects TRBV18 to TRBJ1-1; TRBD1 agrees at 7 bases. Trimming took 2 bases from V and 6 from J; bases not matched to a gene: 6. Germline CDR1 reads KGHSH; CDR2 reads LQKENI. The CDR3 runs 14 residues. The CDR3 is CASSPDRALAEAFF. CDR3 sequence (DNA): TGTGCCAGCTCACCAGACAGGGCGTTGGCTGAAGCTTTCTTT.

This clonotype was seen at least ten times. DNA for the CDR3: TGTGCTAGTGCATCGAGGGGTTCTAACACTGAAGCTTTCTTT. This translates into CASASRGSNTEAFF. V gene TRBV12-5 combines with J gene TRBJ1-1; possible D gene TRBD1, 5 bases. This CDR3 is built from 14 residues. Germline CDR1 LGHNT, CDR2 FRNRAP. The V and J ends lost 7 bases and 2 bases respectively, with 14 bases between them. The full variable domain, with the rest looked up from reference TRBV12-5 and TRBJ1-1, is DARVTQTPRHKVTEMGQEVTMRCQPILGHNTVFWYRQTMMQGLELLAYFRNRAPLDDSGMPKDRFSAEMPDATLATLKIQPSEPRDSAVYFCASASRGSNTEAFFGQGTRLTVV.

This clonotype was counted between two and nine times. The CDR3 loop reads CAKARTPLYYEQYF. Here the CDR3 DNA reads TGTGCCAAAGCTCGGACTCCCCTTTACTACGAGCAGTACTTC. The chain recombines TRBV7-9 with TRBJ2-7; perhaps TRBD2 as D (5 bases). Germline V gene sequence: CDR1 SEHNR, CDR2 FQNEAQ (reference sequence). This CDR3 comprises 14 residues. V was cut by 10 bases and J by 3 bases, with 19 bases left in between.

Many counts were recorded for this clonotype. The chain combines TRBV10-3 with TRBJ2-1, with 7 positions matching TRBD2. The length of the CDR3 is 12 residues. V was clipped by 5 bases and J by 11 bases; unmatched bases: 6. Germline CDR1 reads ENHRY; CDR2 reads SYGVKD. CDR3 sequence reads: CAISRDYSKQFF. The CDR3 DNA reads TGTGCCATCAGTAGGGACTACAGTAAGCAGTTCTTC.

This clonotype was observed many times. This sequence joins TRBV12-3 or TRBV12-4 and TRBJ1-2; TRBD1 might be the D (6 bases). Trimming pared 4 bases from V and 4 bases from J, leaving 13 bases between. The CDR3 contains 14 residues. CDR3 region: CASSSTPGVYGYTF. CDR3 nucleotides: TGTGCCAGCAGTTCAACCCCAGGGGTCTATGGCTACACCTTC.

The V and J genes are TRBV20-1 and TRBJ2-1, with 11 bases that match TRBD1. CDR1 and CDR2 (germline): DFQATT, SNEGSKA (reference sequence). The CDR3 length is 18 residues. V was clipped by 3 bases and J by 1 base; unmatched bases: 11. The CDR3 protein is CSASPGGGQGASYNEQFF. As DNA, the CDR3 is TGCAGTGCTAGTCCCGGTGGCGGACAGGGGGCGTCCTACAATGAGCAGTTCTTC.

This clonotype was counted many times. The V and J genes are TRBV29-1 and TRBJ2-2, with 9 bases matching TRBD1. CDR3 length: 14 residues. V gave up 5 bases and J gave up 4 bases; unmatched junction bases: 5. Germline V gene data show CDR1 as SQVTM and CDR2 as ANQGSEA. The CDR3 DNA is TGCAGCGTTCCCGGGACAGGGTTCACCGGGGAGCTGTTTTTT. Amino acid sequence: CSVPGTGFTGELFF.

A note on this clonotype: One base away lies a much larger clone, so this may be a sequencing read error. The CDR3 sequence: CASSIPRGTTDEQYF. The CDR3, as DNA: TGTGCCAGCAGTATACCCCGCGGGACAACAGACGAGCAGTACTTC. J is TRBJ2-7 and V is TRBV28; D possibly uses TRBD1 or TRBD2 (6 bases each). Germline CDR1 MDHEN, CDR2 SYDVKM. The V and J ends lost 5 bases and 5 bases respectively, with 19 bases between them. This CDR3 is 15 amino acids long.

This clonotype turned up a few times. The CDR3: CASRYLPGSALSEQFF. CDR3 in DNA: TGTGCCAGTAGATACCTCCCGGGTTCGGCTCTAAGTGAGCAGTTCTTC. The genes are TRBV19 and TRBJ2-1; D gene ambiguous. Trimming cost V 6 bases and J 9 bases, with 24 bases left between them. Germline-derived CDR1 and CDR2 are LNHDA and SQIVND (reference sequence). The CDR3 extends over 16 amino acids. Supplemented by reference TRBV19 and TRBJ2-1, the full variable domain reads DGGITQSPKYLFRKEGQNVTLSCEQNLNHDAMYWYRQDPGQGLRLIYYSQIVNDFQKGDIAEGYSVSREKKESFPLTVTSAQKNPTAFYLCASRYLPGSALSEQFFGPGTRLTVL.

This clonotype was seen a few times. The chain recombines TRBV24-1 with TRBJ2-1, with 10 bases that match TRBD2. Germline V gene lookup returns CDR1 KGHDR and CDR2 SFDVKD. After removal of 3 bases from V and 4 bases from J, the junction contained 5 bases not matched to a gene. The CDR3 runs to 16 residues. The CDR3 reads CATSDPSGSGYNEQFF. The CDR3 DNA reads TGTGCCACCAGTGATCCTAGCGGGAGTGGATACAATGAGCAGTTCTTC.

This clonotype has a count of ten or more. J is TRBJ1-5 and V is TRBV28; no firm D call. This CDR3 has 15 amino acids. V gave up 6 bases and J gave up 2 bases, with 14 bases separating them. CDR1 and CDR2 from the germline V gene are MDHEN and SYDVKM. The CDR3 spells CASRAPGDGNQPQHF. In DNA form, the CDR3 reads TGTGCCAGCAGGGCCCCTGGGGATGGCAATCAGCCCCAGCATTTT.

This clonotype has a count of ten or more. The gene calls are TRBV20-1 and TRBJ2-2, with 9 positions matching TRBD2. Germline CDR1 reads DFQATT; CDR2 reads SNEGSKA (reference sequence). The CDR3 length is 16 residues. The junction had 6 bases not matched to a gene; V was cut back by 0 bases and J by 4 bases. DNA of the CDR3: TGCAGTGCTAGAGATCTGAGTAGCGGGAGCACCGGGGAGCTGTTTTTT. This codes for CSARDLSSGSTGELFF.

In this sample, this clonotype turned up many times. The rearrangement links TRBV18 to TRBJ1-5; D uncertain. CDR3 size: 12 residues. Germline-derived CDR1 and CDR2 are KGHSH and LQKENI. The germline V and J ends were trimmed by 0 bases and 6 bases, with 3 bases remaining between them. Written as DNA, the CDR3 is TGTGCCAGCTCACCACCGGGTCAGCCCCAGCATTTT. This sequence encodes CASSPPGQPQHF. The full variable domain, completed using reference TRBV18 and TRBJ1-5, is NAGVMQNPRHLVRRRGQEARLRCSPMKGHSHVYWYRQLPEEGLKFMVYLQKENIIDESGMPKERFSAEFPKEGPSILRIQQVVRGDSAAYFCASSPPGQPQHFGDGTRLSIL.

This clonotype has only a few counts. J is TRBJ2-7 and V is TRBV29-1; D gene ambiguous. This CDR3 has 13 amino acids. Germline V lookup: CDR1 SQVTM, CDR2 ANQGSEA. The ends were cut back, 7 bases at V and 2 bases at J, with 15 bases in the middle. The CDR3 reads CSGPGFRPYEQYF. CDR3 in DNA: TGCAGCGGGCCCGGATTTCGCCCCTACGAGCAGTACTTC.

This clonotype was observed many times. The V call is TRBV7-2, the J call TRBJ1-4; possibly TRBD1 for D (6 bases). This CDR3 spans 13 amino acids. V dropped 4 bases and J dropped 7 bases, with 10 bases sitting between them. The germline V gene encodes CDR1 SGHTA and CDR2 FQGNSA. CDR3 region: CASSSTGIEKLFF. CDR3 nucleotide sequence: TGTGCCAGCAGCTCCACAGGGATTGAAAAACTGTTTTTT.

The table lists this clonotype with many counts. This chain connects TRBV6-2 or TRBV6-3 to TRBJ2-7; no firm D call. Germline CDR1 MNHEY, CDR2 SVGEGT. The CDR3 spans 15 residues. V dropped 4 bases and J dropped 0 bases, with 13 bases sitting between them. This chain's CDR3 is CASSSPSPSSYEQYF. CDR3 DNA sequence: TGTGCCAGCAGTTCCCCCTCACCGAGCTCCTACGAGCAGTACTTC.

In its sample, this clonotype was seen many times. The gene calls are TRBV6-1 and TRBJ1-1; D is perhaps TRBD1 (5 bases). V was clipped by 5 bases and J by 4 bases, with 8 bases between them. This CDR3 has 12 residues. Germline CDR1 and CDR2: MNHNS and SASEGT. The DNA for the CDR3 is TGTGCCAGCAGTCGGGGGGGCACTGAAGCTTTCTTT. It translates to CASSRGGTEAFF.

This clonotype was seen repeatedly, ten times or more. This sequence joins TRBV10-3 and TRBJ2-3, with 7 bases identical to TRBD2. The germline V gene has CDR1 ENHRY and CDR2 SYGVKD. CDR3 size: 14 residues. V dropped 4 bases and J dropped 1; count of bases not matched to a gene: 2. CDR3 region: CAISGLAGTDTQYF. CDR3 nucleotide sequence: TGTGCCATCAGTGGGCTAGCGGGCACAGATACGCAGTATTTT.

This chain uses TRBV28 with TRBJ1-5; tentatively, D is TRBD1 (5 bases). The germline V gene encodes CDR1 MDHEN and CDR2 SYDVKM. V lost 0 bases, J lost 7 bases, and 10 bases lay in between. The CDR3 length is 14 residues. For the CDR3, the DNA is TGTGCCAGCAGTTTATGGGGGGGGAGGCAGCCCCAGCATTTT. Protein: CASSLWGGRQPQHF.

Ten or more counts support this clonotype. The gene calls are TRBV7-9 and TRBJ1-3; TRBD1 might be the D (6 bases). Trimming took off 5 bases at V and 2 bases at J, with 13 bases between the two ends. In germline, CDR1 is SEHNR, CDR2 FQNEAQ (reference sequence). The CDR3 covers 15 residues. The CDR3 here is CASSLTQGTGNTIYF. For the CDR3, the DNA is TGTGCCAGCAGCCTAACACAGGGAACTGGAAACACCATATATTTT.

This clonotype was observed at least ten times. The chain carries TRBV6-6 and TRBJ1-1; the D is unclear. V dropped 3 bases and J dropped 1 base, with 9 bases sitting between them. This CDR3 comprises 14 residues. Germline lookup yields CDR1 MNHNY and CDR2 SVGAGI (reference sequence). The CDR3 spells CASSYGGRNTEAFF. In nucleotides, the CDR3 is TGTGCCAGCAGTTATGGCGGCAGGAACACTGAAGCTTTCTTT.

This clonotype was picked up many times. The DNA of the CDR3 is TGCAGCGTTATAGTCTCACCGCTAAGTGGCTACACCTTC. Protein: CSVIVSPLSGYTF. This sequence joins TRBV29-1 and TRBJ1-2; no firm D call. The V and J ends lost 5 bases and 7 bases respectively, with 17 bases between them. This CDR3 contains 13 residues. Germline assignment: CDR1 SQVTM and CDR2 ANQGSEA.